One T cell receptor beta chain is described in this entry. Antigen specificity is unknown. The rectum was sampled with one to two pinch biopsies at colonoscopy. This sample was included in a study of pediatric ulcerative colitis. Study observations and caveats: Clonal expansions reduced rectal repertoire diversity in acute severe colitis.

CDR1 MNHNS and CDR2 SASEGT come from the germline V gene. With 6 bases removed from V and 5 bases from J, the gap between germline ends came to 7 bases. CDR3 length: 11 residues. Each sample received Survey-level depth of up to 500,000 reads. The protocol was immunoSEQ multiplex PCR, while the TCRdb copy is restricted to in-frame clones and leaves out a portion. The sample records some 15,000 clones, 80% being singletons. This clonotype originated in a boy younger than 18 who was a control in a study of pediatric ulcerative colitis. Sequenced input: gut tissue. The rearrangement uses TRBV6-1 and TRBJ2-5; tentatively, D is TRBD1 (5 bases). The chain's CDR3 is CASRAGETQYF. The CDR3 nucleotides read TGTGCCAGCAGGGCAGGGGAGACCCAGTACTTC.